The 8 T cell receptor beta chains below all came from one sample that was sequenced in a study of cytomegalovirus exposure and HLA in healthy donors. The PCR ran on 60 Vbeta and 13 Jbeta primers. The repertoire was sequenced with immunoSEQ multiplex PCR; TCRdb's copy has only in-frame clones and lacks some. The data contain approximately 130,000 clones, 75% to 85% of them singletons. The specimen was PBMCs. The origin of the receptors is a woman aged 45 to 65 in good health and CMV-seropositive.

The chain joins TRBV4-2 to TRBJ1-2; 7 bases agree with TRBD1. The CDR3 contains 15 residues. Unmatched junction bases numbered 4, after V lost 3 bases and J lost 0 bases. Germline V gene data show CDR1 as LGHNA and CDR2 as YNFKEQ. The CDR3 here is CASSQEDRANYGYTF. The CDR3 coding sequence is TGTGCCAGCAGCCAGGAAGACAGGGCTAACTATGGCTACACCTTC.

The chain carries TRBV19 and TRBJ1-1; D is ambiguous. CDR3 size: 15 residues. The V gene lost 5 bases and the J gene lost 5 bases, with 18 bases spanning the gap. The germline V gene encodes CDR1 LNHDA and CDR2 SQIVND (reference sequence). The CDR3 nucleotides are TGTGCCAGTAGTGTCGAGGCGGGGAGGGAGACTGAAGCTTTCTTT. Translation: CASSVEAGRETEAFF. Using reference TRBV19 and TRBJ1-1 for the parts outside the CDR3, the full variable domain is DGGITQSPKYLFRKEGQNVTLSCEQNLNHDAMYWYRQDPGQGLRLIYYSQIVNDFQKGDIAEGYSVSREKKESFPLTVTSAQKNPTAFYLCASSVEAGRETEAFFGQGTRLTVV.

The chain recombines TRBV15 with TRBJ2-1; 7 bases fit TRBD1. The CDR3 loop spans 12 amino acids. Germline trimming cut 0 bases from V and 12 bases from J; bases unmatched to any gene: 2. Germline V gives CDR1 LNHNV, CDR2 YYDKDF (reference sequence). The CDR3 coding sequence is TGTGCCACCAGCAGAGAGGCAGGGGGGCAGTTCTTC. Its protein product is CATSREAGGQFF.

The chain joins TRBV4-1 to TRBJ1-5, with D unclear. V was clipped by 2 bases and J by 4 bases, with 15 bases between them. Germline CDR1 MGHRA, CDR2 YSYEKL. This CDR3 contains 16 residues. CDR3: CASSQRGGQGNQPQHF. The CDR3 nucleotides read TGCGCCAGCAGCCAACGAGGCGGGCAAGGAAATCAGCCCCAGCATTTT.

This clone was counted between two and nine times. The chain joins TRBV5-4 to TRBJ2-3; 7 bases are shared with TRBD1. In germline, CDR1 is SGHNT, CDR2 YYREEE (reference sequence). The CDR3 length is 15 residues. The V and J ends lost 4 bases and 4 bases, in that order; junction bases with no gene match: 9. DNA of the CDR3: TGTGCCAGCAGCCAAGGTCAGCAGGGGGCAGATACGCAGTATTTT. The encoded protein is CASSQGQQGADTQYF.

With respect to this clone: Distinct nucleotide sequences in the sample also encode this CDR3. The rearrangement links TRBV27 to TRBJ2-1; 9 bases agree with TRBD2. The CDR3 has 15 amino acids. Germline V CDR1 and CDR2: MNHEY, SMNVEV (reference sequence). V shed 4 bases, J shed 1 base, and the junction held 2 bases outside the gene matches. In DNA, the CDR3 is TGTGCCAGCAGTTATAGCGGGAGTTCCTACAATGAGCAGTTCTTC. This sequence encodes CASSYSGSSYNEQFF.

This clone was recorded only once. CDR3 nucleotide sequence: TGCAGCGTTGAGTCCCTGAGGGGGCATGGCTACACCTTC. Translated, it gives CSVESLRGHGYTF. The gene calls are TRBV29-1 and TRBJ1-2; 7 nucleotides agree with TRBD1. The ends lost 3 bases at V and 6 bases at J; junction bases unmatched: 7. Per germline, CDR1 SQVTM and CDR2 ANQGSEA. The CDR3 is 13 amino acids.

This clone occurred a few times. V usage is TRBV4-3 and J usage is TRBJ1-1; no definite D call. The ends were cut back, 1 base at V and 8 bases at J, with 8 bases in the middle. The CDR3 is 12 residues long. Germline CDR1 is LGHNA and CDR2 is YSLEER. The CDR3 protein is CASSQAPGEAFF. As DNA, the CDR3 is TGCGCCAGCAGCCAAGCACCAGGAGAAGCTTTCTTT.